The 23 T cell receptor beta chains given below trace back to one sample, sequenced in a study of OX40 agonist ivuxolimab in advanced cancers. Sequencing used immunoSEQ multiplex PCR; TCRdb keeps in-frame clones, though not all of them. The table lists 58,000 or so clones, roughly four fifths of them singletons. Material: CD4+ or CD8+ T cells sorted from blood, obtained in a trial of the OX40 agonist ivuxolimab. These receptors were collected from an adult with an advanced solid tumor such as melanoma, head and neck, liver or kidney cancer.

This chain links TRBV6-1 with TRBJ2-7; D may match TRBD1 or TRBD2 (5 bases each). The CDR3 contains 15 residues. CDR1 is MNHNS, CDR2 SASEGT, per germline. V shed 5 bases and J shed 2 bases, with 16 bases lying between them. The chain's CDR3 is CASSTPGRAAYEQYF. CDR3 sequence (DNA): TGTGCCAGCAGTACACCGGGACGGGCGGCCTACGAGCAGTACTTC.

This clone was seen many times. The chain combines TRBV6-6 with TRBJ2-3, with D maybe TRBD1 (6 bases). The CDR3 has 15 residues. V was trimmed by 3 bases and J by 6 bases, leaving 16 bases between them. Germline V CDR1 and CDR2: MNHNY, SVGAGI (reference sequence). CDR3 sequence (DNA): TGTGCCAGCAGTTATTCCCGACACAGGGACGATACGCAGTATTTT. Translated: CASSYSRHRDDTQYF.

The chain couples TRBV6-1 to TRBJ1-2; D is unclear. Looked up from germline, CDR1 is MNHNS and CDR2 is SASEGT. Trimming left V 8 bases short and J 8 bases short, with 12 bases between. The CDR3 has 11 amino acids. The CDR3 loop is CASVLVGGYTF. CDR3 DNA sequence: TGTGCCAGCGTGTTAGTAGGGGGCTACACCTTC.

This clone was picked up a small number of times. Within the sample, other DNA sequences also encode this same CDR3. V usage is TRBV6-1 and J usage is TRBJ1-5, with TRBD1 matching over 8 bases. Germline assignment: CDR1 MNHNS and CDR2 SASEGT. This CDR3 comprises 14 residues. Losses at the gene ends were 5 bases for V and 2 bases for J; bases not matched to a gene: 2. The CDR3: CASSSTGGNQPQHF. DNA for the CDR3: TGTGCCAGCAGTTCGACAGGGGGCAATCAGCCCCAGCATTTT.

This clone has more than one count but fewer than ten. The V and J genes are TRBV4-1 and TRBJ1-4, with D perhaps matching TRBD1 (6 bases). This CDR3 contains 17 residues. V was clipped by 0 bases and J by 6 bases, with 17 bases between them. Per the germline V gene, CDR1 is MGHRA and CDR2 is YSYEKL. CDR3 DNA: TGCGCCAGCAGCCAAGATGCCCATGGGGGGGGCTATGAAAAACTGTTTTTT. This encodes CASSQDAHGGGYEKLFF.

The V and J genes are TRBV11-1 and TRBJ1-2, with unresolved D. V lost 2 bases and J 2 bases, leaving 6 bases between the germline ends. CDR1 SGHAT and CDR2 FQDESV come from the germline V gene (reference sequence). The CDR3 has 13 residues. This chain's CDR3 is CASSLQENYGYTF. The CDR3 bases are TGTGCCAGCAGCTTACAGGAAAACTATGGCTACACCTTC. Based on the CDR3 plus reference TRBV11-1 and TRBJ1-2, the full variable domain is EAEVAQSPRYKITEKSQAVAFWCDPISGHATLYWYRQILGQGPELLVQFQDESVVDDSQLPKDRFSAERLKGVDSTLKIQPAELGDSAMYLCASSLQENYGYTFGSGTRLTVV.

The chain recombines TRBV5-4 with TRBJ2-7; 7 nucleotides match TRBD2. Germline CDR1 reads SGHNT; CDR2 reads YYREEE (reference sequence). This CDR3 has 15 amino acids. J was trimmed by 2 bases and V by 3 bases; bases with no gene match: 8. The CDR3 loop reads CASSSPAGEAYEQYF. The CDR3 nucleotides are TGTGCCAGCAGCTCACCGGCGGGAGAAGCCTACGAGCAGTACTTC.

The chain has TRBV4-2 and TRBJ2-7; no definite D call. The CDR3 consists of 13 residues. Trimming stripped 0 bases from V and 3 bases from J, with 6 bases between. Germline V CDR1 and CDR2: LGHNA, YNFKEQ. CDR3 residues: CASSQERVYEQYF. In DNA, the CDR3 is TGTGCCAGCAGCCAAGAAAGGGTCTACGAGCAGTACTTC.

This clone turned up a few times. The chain has TRBV5-4 and TRBJ2-1, with 13 bases that match TRBD2. The junction had 7 bases not matched to a gene; V was cut back by 4 bases and J by 9 bases. CDR1 is SGHNT, CDR2 YYREEE, per germline (reference sequence). This CDR3 spans 15 amino acids. CDR3 residues: CASSPTSGRFSEQFF. CDR3 coding DNA: TGTGCCAGCAGCCCGACTAGCGGGAGGTTTAGTGAGCAGTTCTTC.

The sample holds a few counts of this clone. The chain carries TRBV5-1 and TRBJ2-3; maybe TRBD1 (8 bases). Trimming left V 3 bases short and J 4 bases short, with 18 bases between. Germline CDR1 reads SGHRS; CDR2 reads YFSETQ. This CDR3 region has 16 residues. CDR3: CASSYQGAAGADTQYF. Written as DNA, the CDR3 is TGCGCCAGCAGCTATCAGGGGGCTGCGGGGGCAGATACGCAGTATTTT. The variable domain in full, completed from reference TRBV5-1 and TRBJ2-3, reads KAGVTQTPRYLIKTRGQQVTLSCSPISGHRSVSWYQQTPGQGLQFLFEYFSETQRNKGNFPGRFSGRQFSNSRSEMNVSTLELGDSALYLCASSYQGAAGADTQYFGPGTRLTVL.

This clone was picked up one time. The gene calls are TRBV7-9 and TRBJ2-3; 9 nucleotides line up with TRBD1. The CDR3 spans 15 residues. Germline CDR1 reads SEHNR; CDR2 reads FQNEAQ (reference sequence). V dropped 5 bases and J dropped 2; count of bases not matched to a gene: 5. For the CDR3, the DNA is TGTGCCAGCAGCCGGACAGGGGCGCACACAGATACGCAGTATTTT. This encodes CASSRTGAHTDTQYF.

The chain recombines TRBV11-3 with TRBJ2-1, with D perhaps TRBD2 (6 bases). The V end was cut by 0 bases, the J end by 8 bases, with 11 bases between. Germline V gene sequence: CDR1 SGHNT, CDR2 YENEEA. CDR3 length: 14 amino acids. The DNA for the CDR3 is TGTGCCAGCAGCTTAGATGGGGGGTGGGATGAGCAGTTCTTC. Protein product: CASSLDGGWDEQFF.

This chain links TRBV5-1 with TRBJ2-7; possible D gene TRBD1, 5 bases. Trimming shortened V by 0 bases and J by 5 bases, and 9 bases separated the two germline ends. The CDR3 runs 13 residues. The germline CDR1 and CDR2 sequences are SGHRS and YFSETQ. The CDR3, as DNA: TGCGCCAGCAGCTTGGGCAGGGCCAACGAGCAGTACTTC. Translating gives CASSLGRANEQYF.

The V call is TRBV6-1, the J call TRBJ2-1; possibly TRBD2 for D (6 bases). Trimming removed 0 bases at V and 6 bases at J, with 15 bases between. Per germline, CDR1 MNHNS and CDR2 SASEGT. The CDR3 is 16 residues long. The CDR3 region has the DNA TGTGCCAGCAGTGAAGCGCTTAGACTAGTCCTCAATGAGCAGTTCTTC. It codes for CASSEALRLVLNEQFF.

Here the CDR3 DNA reads TGTGCCAGCAGTTCACAGCAGGAACAAGAGACCCAGTACTTC. Its protein is CASSSQQEQETQYF. V usage is TRBV2 and J usage is TRBJ2-5; no clear D gene. V was clipped by 5 bases and J by 2 bases, with 12 bases between them. This CDR3 spans 14 amino acids. Germline values: CDR1 SNHLY, CDR2 FYNNEI.

The gene calls are TRBV7-6 and TRBJ1-6; the D gene is possibly TRBD1 (6 bases). The CDR3 loop spans 14 amino acids. Germline assignment: CDR1 SGHVS and CDR2 FNYEAQ. Trimming cost V 5 bases and J 4 bases, with 9 bases left between them. CDR3 in amino acids: CASSPGQYNSPLHF. CDR3 in DNA: TGTGCCAGCAGCCCAGGACAGTATAATTCACCCCTCCACTTT.

This chain connects TRBV5-1 to TRBJ2-3; 10 bases fit TRBD2. This CDR3 spans 14 amino acids. Looked up from germline, CDR1 is SGHRS and CDR2 is YFSETQ. After removal of 9 bases from V and 0 bases from J, the junction contained 4 bases not matched to a gene. The CDR3 spells CATKRGGSTDTQYF. The CDR3 DNA reads TGCGCCACCAAGCGGGGGGGTAGCACAGATACGCAGTATTTT.

The rearrangement joins TRBV5-1 to TRBJ2-5; D call uncertain. Looked up from germline, CDR1 is SGHRS and CDR2 is YFSETQ. Trimming stripped 2 bases from V and 5 bases from J, with 13 bases between. This CDR3 has 14 amino acids. The CDR3 DNA reads TGCGCCAGCAGCTTTGGACCCGTCGGGGAGACCCAGTACTTC. Amino acids: CASSFGPVGETQYF.

In its sample, this clone was seen once. This chain links TRBV30 with TRBJ1-2; tentatively, D is TRBD1 (5 bases). Trimming stripped 0 bases from V and 8 bases from J, with 13 bases between. CDR3 length equals 13 residues. Germline V lookup: CDR1 GTSNPN, CDR2 SVGIG (reference sequence). This CDR3 is CAWSVIGEGGYTF. In DNA form, the CDR3 reads TGTGCCTGGAGTGTGATAGGGGAGGGAGGCTACACCTTC.

The V gene is TRBV15, the J gene TRBJ1-4, with D tentatively TRBD1 (5 bases). Germline CDR1 LNHNV, CDR2 YYDKDF (reference sequence). CDR3 length: 16 amino acids. Trimming removed 0 bases at V and 7 bases at J, with 15 bases between. The CDR3 protein is CATSRDPPTGFEKLFF. CDR3 sequence (DNA): TGTGCCACCAGCAGAGATCCCCCCACAGGATTTGAAAAACTGTTTTTT.

As for this clone: At one of its ends the junction is not consistent with the germline gene, which may arise from a read error. The V call is TRBV6-1, the J call TRBJ2-3, with 10 positions matching TRBD2. CDR3 length: 14 amino acids. The germline V gene has CDR1 MNHNS and CDR2 SASEGT. Here the CDR3 DNA reads TGCGCCAGCACTCGACTAGCGGGCGCAGATACGCAGTATTTT. Protein sequence: CASTRLAGADTQYF.

The chain has TRBV5-1 and TRBJ1-1; D is unresolved. Germline CDR1 and CDR2: SGHRS and YFSETQ. This CDR3 is 15 amino acids long. The germline V and J ends were trimmed by 0 bases and 1 base, with 10 bases remaining between them. The CDR3 sequence: CASSLEGPGNTEAFF. The CDR3, as DNA: TGCGCCAGCAGCTTGGAGGGTCCGGGGAACACTGAAGCTTTCTTT.

The chain uses TRBV13 and TRBJ2-3, with D unresolved. The germline V and J ends were trimmed by 2 bases and 4 bases, with 1 base remaining between them. Germline V gene data show CDR1 as PRHDT and CDR2 as FYEKMQ (reference sequence). The CDR3 totals 11 residues. CDR3 in DNA: TGTGCCAGCAGCTTATCAGATACGCAGTATTTT. It encodes CASSLSDTQYF.